The following is a T cell receptor (beta chain) sequence with its context. CDR1 and CDR2 (germline): GTSNPN, SVGIG (reference sequence). The CDR3 contains 12 residues. V lost 2 bases, J lost 8 bases, and 12 bases lay in between. The entry originates in a study of ipilimumab plus nivolumab after autologous stem cell transplantation. Patients received nivolumab 3 mg/kg at weeks 1, 4, 7, 10, then fortnightly to week 26. Assay: immunoSEQ multiplex PCR; the TCRdb copy retains only in-frame clones and omits some. The sample contains about 40,000 clones, around 93% of which appear only once. The origin of this receptor is a male donor with multiple myeloma. The chain uses TRBV30 and TRBJ1-2; D remains unclear. Here the sequenced sample was PBMCs, taken in a trial of ipilimumab plus nivolumab as post-transplant consolidation. In DNA, the CDR3 is TGTGCCTGGAGTTTCTCAATTCTAGGCTACACCTTC. Protein sequence: CAWSFSILGYTF.